This T cell receptor beta chain was captured by sequencing in a study of blood T cell repertoires in COVID-19. Study-level information: The United States, Italy and Spain supplied acute and convalescent COVID-19 samples. PBMCs, B-cell-depleted T cells, or T cells were the source of the cDNA or gDNA that made up the material.

J lost 5 bases, V lost 6 bases, and 0 bases had no gene match. Germline V gene data show CDR1 as SGHTA and CDR2 as FQGNSA. CDR3 size: 13 residues. Using immunoSEQ multiplex PCR, the repertoire was profiled, and TCRdb retains in-frame clones only, with some absent. The data show around 250,000 clones, about 90% seen once. This clonotype was sampled from a man aged 55 to 70 with acute or convalescent COVID-19. This chain uses TRBV7-2 with TRBJ1-4; TRBD1 aligns across 10 bases. The sequenced material came from peripheral blood. DNA of the CDR3: TGTGCCAGCAGGGGACAGGGGAATGAAAAACTGTTTTTT. Translation gives CASRGQGNEKLFF.